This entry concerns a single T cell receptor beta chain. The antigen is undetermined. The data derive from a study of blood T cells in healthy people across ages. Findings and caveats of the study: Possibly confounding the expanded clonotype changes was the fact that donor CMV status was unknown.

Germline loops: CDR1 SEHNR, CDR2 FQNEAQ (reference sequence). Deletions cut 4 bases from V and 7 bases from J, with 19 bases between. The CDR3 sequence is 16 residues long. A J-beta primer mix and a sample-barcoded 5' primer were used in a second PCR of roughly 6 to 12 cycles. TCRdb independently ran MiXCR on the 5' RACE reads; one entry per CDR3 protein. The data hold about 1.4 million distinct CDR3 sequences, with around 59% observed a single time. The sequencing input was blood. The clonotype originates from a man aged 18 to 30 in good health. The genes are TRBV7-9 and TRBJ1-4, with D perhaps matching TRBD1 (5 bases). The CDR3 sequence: CASSSPAGRVVEKLFF. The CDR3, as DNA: TGTGCCAGCAGCTCGCCGGCCGGCAGGGTTGTTGAAAAACTGTTTTTT.